The T cell receptor (beta chain) under discussion was sequenced for a study of beta chain features in type 1 diabetes. Points from the study as a whole: Although PCR might favor shorter templates, it would do so equally in patients and controls.

Per germline, CDR1 MDHEN and CDR2 SYDVKM. The CDR3 is 14 amino acids. V gave up 7 bases and J gave up 2 bases, with 15 bases separating them. The whole isolated RNA underwent reverse transcription, so sequencing captured expressed TCRB transcripts. Repertoires were generated with immunoSEQ multiplex PCR, while TCRdb's copy carries only in-frame clones and drops some. The table has under 800,000 clones, about 16% seen once; the top ten hold approximately 0.093%. A note on this clone: Antigen unknown.

The TCR originated in a young man in good health. Sequencing input: naive CD4+ T cells from blood. The gene calls are TRBV28 and TRBJ2-7; D is undetermined. This chain's CDR3 is CASNGPNSPYEQYF. CDR3 coding DNA: TGTGCCAGCAATGGACCGAATTCTCCCTACGAGCAGTACTTC.